The 20 T cell receptor beta chains below all came from one sample that was sequenced in a study of beta chain features in type 1 diabetes. Findings and limits, study-wide: Among all four CD4+ subsets, Type 1 diabetes patients had TCRB CDR3s that were moderately but significantly shorter.

Their recognized antigens are unknown. TCRB transcripts that were expressed got sequenced, as all of the isolated RNA had been reverse transcribed. Data came from immunoSEQ multiplex PCR; TCRdb stores just in-frame clones and leaves some out. Altogether 550,000 to 850,000 clones are present, 13% being singletons, with the ten largest covering 0.02% to 0.025%. Sequencing used naive CD4+ T cells from blood. Source of these receptors: a man between 18 and 29 years old with type 1 diabetes.

This clone has more than one count but fewer than ten. This chain connects TRBV29-1 to TRBJ1-2, with D possibly matching TRBD1 (5 bases). The V and J ends lost 5 bases and 9 bases respectively, with 19 bases between them. CDR3 length: 13 residues. Germline loops: CDR1 SQVTM, CDR2 ANQGSEA. CDR3 residues: CSVPGPFVARYTF. CDR3 sequence (DNA): TGCAGCGTTCCGGGGCCTTTCGTAGCGCGCTACACCTTC.

This clone was observed a handful of times. The chain is built from TRBV23-1 and TRBJ2-7; D is unclear. TRBV23-1 is flagged as an ORF with uncertain function. There are 12 residues in the CDR3. Trimming stripped 5 bases from V and 0 bases from J, with 5 bases between. The CDR3 DNA follows: TGCGCCAGCAGTACGAGCTCCTACGAGCAGTACTTC. Amino acid sequence: CASSTSSYEQYF.

This chain joins TRBV2 and TRBJ1-2; D not resolved. The CDR3 consists of 15 residues. Deletions cut 3 bases from V and 8 bases from J, with 19 bases between. The V gene's germline CDR1 is SNHLY and CDR2 FYNNEI. The CDR3 is CASSDSVLSYEGYTF. Here the CDR3 DNA reads TGTGCCAGCAGTGATAGCGTACTTAGCTATGAGGGCTACACCTTC.

A few counts support this clone. The chain uses TRBV9 and TRBJ1-2; D call uncertain. In germline, CDR1 is SGDLS, CDR2 YYNGEE. Between the trimmed V and J ends, which lost 1 base and 4 bases, there was a span of 8 bases. This CDR3 region has 13 residues. DNA of the CDR3: TGTGCCAGCAGCGTAATCCAAGGCTATGGCTACACCTTC. This gives the protein CASSVIQGYGYTF.

DNA for the CDR3: TGTGCCAGCTCACCACAGGACCTCACAGATACGCAGTATTTT. Translating gives CASSPQDLTDTQYF. The rearrangement joins TRBV18 to TRBJ2-3, with unresolved D. CDR3 size: 14 residues. The V and J ends lost 1 base and 2 bases respectively, with 7 bases between them. The V gene's germline CDR1 is KGHSH and CDR2 LQKENI. Filled out from reference TRBV18 and TRBJ2-3, the complete variable domain reads NAGVMQNPRHLVRRRGQEARLRCSPMKGHSHVYWYRQLPEEGLKFMVYLQKENIIDESGMPKERFSAEFPKEGPSILRIQQVVRGDSAAYFCASSPQDLTDTQYFGPGTRLTVL.

A few counts support this clone. The J gene is TRBJ1-1, the V gene TRBV30, with D possibly matching TRBD1 (6 bases). Germline V gene data show CDR1 as GTSNPN and CDR2 as SVGIG (reference sequence). The length of the CDR3 is 14 residues. V lost 2 bases and J lost 0, with 10 bases in between. Written as DNA, the CDR3 is TGTGCCTGGAGTTACAGGGTTGTGAACACTGAAGCTTTCTTT. Translation: CAWSYRVVNTEAFF.

This clone came up a few times. The CDR3 DNA is TGCAGTGCTCGACAAAATCCCGAAGCTTTCTTT. Its translation: CSARQNPEAFF. The chain carries TRBV20-1 and TRBJ1-1; no clear D gene. In germline, CDR1 is DFQATT, CDR2 SNEGSKA (reference sequence). The V end lost 5 bases, the J end lost 8 bases, and 12 bases lay between the germline ends. The CDR3 is 11 residues long.

The V call is TRBV4-1, the J call TRBJ1-5, with D possibly TRBD1 on 6 matching bases. Germline V gives CDR1 MGHRA, CDR2 YSYEKL. The CDR3 spans 16 residues. V lost 1 base and J lost 0, with 10 bases in between. This chain's CDR3 is CASSQVGGNSNQPQHF. As DNA, the CDR3 is TGCGCCAGCAGCCAAGTCGGGGGCAATAGCAATCAGCCCCAGCATTTT.

The J gene is TRBJ2-7, the V gene TRBV19; 9 bases match TRBD2. The CDR3 length is 16 residues. The V segment lost 4 bases and the J segment 0 bases; nucleotides outside the gene matches: 7. Germline V lookup: CDR1 LNHDA, CDR2 SQIVND (reference sequence). CDR3 sequence reads: CASSTTSGWSSYEQYF. CDR3 nucleotides: TGTGCCAGTAGTACGACTAGCGGTTGGAGCTCCTACGAGCAGTACTTC.

This clone came up a few times. In the same sample, other DNA sequences code for this CDR3. The CDR3 protein is CSVVGGQETQYF. The CDR3 DNA follows: TGCAGCGTTGTGGGAGGGCAAGAGACCCAGTACTTC. This chain links TRBV29-1 with TRBJ2-5, with TRBD2 matching 7 bases. J gave up 2 bases and V 4 bases, and 1 base lay outside the gene matches. This CDR3 is built from 12 residues. Germline CDR1 is SQVTM and CDR2 is ANQGSEA. The whole variable domain, remainder taken from reference TRBV29-1 and TRBJ2-5, is SAVISQKPSRDICQRGTSLTIQCQVDSQVTMMFWYRQQPGQSLTLIATANQGSEATYESGFVIDKFPISRPNLTFSTLTVSNMSPEDSSIYLCSVVGGQETQYFGPGTRLLVL.

In this sample, this clone turned up a few times. This sequence joins TRBV4-2 and TRBJ2-1; D possibly corresponds to TRBD2 (6 bases). The CDR3 consists of 14 residues. V shed 1 base and J shed 8 bases, with 12 bases lying between them. Germline CDR1 reads LGHNA; CDR2 reads YNFKEQ. CDR3 DNA: TGTGCCAGCAGCCAAGGGGACTGGGGCTATGAGCAGTTCTTC. Translating gives CASSQGDWGYEQFF.

J is TRBJ2-7 and V is TRBV10-3; D is perhaps TRBD1 or TRBD2 (5 bases each). Trimming removed 4 bases at V and 3 bases at J, with 7 bases between. The CDR3 runs 12 residues. Germline assignment: CDR1 ENHRY and CDR2 SYGVKD. In nucleotides, the CDR3 is TGTGCCATCAGTGGGGGGTTCTACGAGCAGTACTTC. Amino acid sequence: CAISGGFYEQYF.

This clone was seen a few times. V usage is TRBV28 and J usage is TRBJ2-7, with TRBD2 as a possible D gene (7 bases). Germline loops: CDR1 MDHEN, CDR2 SYDVKM. The length of the CDR3 is 16 residues. The V gene lost 5 bases and the J gene lost 0 bases, with 17 bases spanning the gap. The CDR3 is CASSPTGGPSSYEQYF. The CDR3 DNA is TGTGCCAGCAGTCCAACCGGGGGGCCAAGCTCCTACGAGCAGTACTTC.

The chain recombines TRBV28 with TRBJ1-5; D call uncertain. V lost 4 bases and J lost 8, with 9 bases in between. The CDR3 has 12 residues. Germline CDR1 MDHEN, CDR2 SYDVKM. CDR3 amino acids: CASSSRNKPQHF. CDR3 sequence (DNA): TGTGCCAGCAGTTCGAGAAACAAGCCCCAGCATTTT.

This clone was detected only a few times. The chain uses TRBV4-2 and TRBJ2-3; D may be TRBD2 (7 bases). The germline CDR1 and CDR2 sequences are LGHNA and YNFKEQ. The V end was cut by 5 bases, the J end by 1 base, with 10 bases between. This CDR3 contains 14 residues. CDR3 sequence: CASSGGAGTDTQYF. The CDR3, as DNA: TGTGCCAGCAGCGGGGGGGCGGGCACAGATACGCAGTATTTT.

This clone has more than one count but fewer than ten. The chain recombines TRBV6-5 with TRBJ1-4; no reliable D call. CDR1 and CDR2 from the germline V gene are MNHEY and SVGAGI. The length of the CDR3 is 16 residues. Trimming stripped 0 bases from V and 8 bases from J, with 16 bases between. CDR3 bases: TGTGCCAGCAGTTACTCGTCCAGTAGACTGGGAGAAAAACTGTTTTTT. It is translated as CASSYSSSRLGEKLFF.

The chain has TRBV9 and TRBJ2-7, with 11 bases fitting TRBD1. The germline V gene has CDR1 SGDLS and CDR2 YYNGEE. V lost 1 base and J lost 4; bases outside the gene matches: 10. The CDR3 covers 17 residues. The CDR3 nucleotides are TGTGCCAGCAGCGTAAACTCCGCGGGACAGGGGGAATACGAGCAGTACTTC. Its protein is CASSVNSAGQGEYEQYF.

The chain recombines TRBV21-1 with TRBJ2-1. TRBV21-1 is assigned pseudogene status. The CDR3 covers 12 residues. CDR3 coding DNA: TGTGCCAGCAGCAAAGCGGGCAATGAGCAGTTCTTC. The encoded protein is CASSKAGNEQFF.

The rearrangement joins TRBV18 to TRBJ1-1, with D possibly being TRBD1 (6 bases). Trimming pared 5 bases from V and 1 base from J, leaving 8 bases between. Germline V gene sequence: CDR1 KGHSH, CDR2 LQKENI. The CDR3 is 13 residues long. CDR3 nucleotides: TGTGCCAGCTCAGCGGGACAGAACACTGAAGCTTTCTTT. It encodes CASSAGQNTEAFF.

The chain combines TRBV11-2 with TRBJ2-3; 7 bases fit TRBD1. The CDR3 is made up of 16 amino acids. V shed 4 bases and J 3 bases; nucleotides not matched to a gene: 10. Germline V lookup: CDR1 SGHAT, CDR2 FQNNGV. CDR3 bases: TGTGCCAGCAGCTATAACAGGGGAGTTATAACAGATACGCAGTATTTT. Translating it yields CASSYNRGVITDTQYF.